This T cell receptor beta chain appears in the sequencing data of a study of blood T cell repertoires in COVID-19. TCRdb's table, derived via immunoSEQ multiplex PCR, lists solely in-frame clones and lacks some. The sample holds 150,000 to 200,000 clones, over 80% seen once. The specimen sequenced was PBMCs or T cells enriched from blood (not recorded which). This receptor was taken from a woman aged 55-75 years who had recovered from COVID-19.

The CDR3, as DNA: TGTGCTAGTGGTCCAGGGTTAAATTCACCCCTCCACTTT. It is translated as CASGPGLNSPLHF. The V call is TRBV12-5, the J call TRBJ1-6; D possibly corresponds to TRBD1 (5 bases). Trimming shortened V by 5 bases and J by 7 bases, and 9 bases separated the two germline ends. CDR1 is LGHNT, CDR2 FRNRAP, per germline. CDR3 size: 13 residues.